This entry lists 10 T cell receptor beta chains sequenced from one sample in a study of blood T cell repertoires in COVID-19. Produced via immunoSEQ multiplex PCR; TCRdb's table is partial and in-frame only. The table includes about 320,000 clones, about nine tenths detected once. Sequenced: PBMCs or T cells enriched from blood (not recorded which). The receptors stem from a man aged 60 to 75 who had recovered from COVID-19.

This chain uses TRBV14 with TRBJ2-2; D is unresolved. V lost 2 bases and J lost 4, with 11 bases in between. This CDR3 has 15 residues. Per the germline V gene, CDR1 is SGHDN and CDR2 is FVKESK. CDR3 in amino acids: CASSQQVLGTGELFF. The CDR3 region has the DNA TGTGCCAGCAGCCAACAGGTCCTGGGCACCGGGGAGCTGTTTTTT. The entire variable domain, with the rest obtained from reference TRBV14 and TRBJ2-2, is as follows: EAGVTQFPSHSVIEKGQTVTLRCDPISGHDNLYWYRRVMGKEIKFLLHFVKESKQDESGMPNNRFLAERTGGTYSTLKVQPAELEDSGVYFCASSQQVLGTGELFFGEGSRLTVL.

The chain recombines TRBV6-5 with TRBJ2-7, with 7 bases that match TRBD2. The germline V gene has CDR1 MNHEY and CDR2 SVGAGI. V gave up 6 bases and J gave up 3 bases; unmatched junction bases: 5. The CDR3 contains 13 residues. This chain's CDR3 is CASSRDYGYEQYF. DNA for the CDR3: TGTGCCAGCAGCAGGGACTATGGCTACGAGCAGTACTTC.

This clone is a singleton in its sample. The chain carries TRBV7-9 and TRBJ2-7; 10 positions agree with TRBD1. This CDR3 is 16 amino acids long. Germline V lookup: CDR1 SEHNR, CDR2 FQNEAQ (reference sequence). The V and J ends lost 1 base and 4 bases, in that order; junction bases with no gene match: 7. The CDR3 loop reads CASSLVGTGVKYEQYF. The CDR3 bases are TGTGCCAGCAGCTTAGTTGGGACAGGGGTGAAATACGAGCAGTACTTC.

The CDR3 is CASRGRSNTEAFF. CDR3 nucleotide sequence: TGTGCCAGCAGGGGGCGATCGAACACTGAAGCTTTCTTT. The V call is TRBV28, the J call TRBJ1-1; a possible D gene is TRBD1 (5 bases). This CDR3 is built from 13 residues. Germline CDR1 reads MDHEN; CDR2 reads SYDVKM. V was pared by 6 bases and J by 1 base, with 9 bases between. The entire variable domain, with the rest obtained from reference TRBV28 and TRBJ1-1, is as follows: DVKVTQSSRYLVKRTGEKVFLECVQDMDHENMFWYRQDPGLGLRLIYFSYDVKMKEKGDIPEGYSVSREKKERFSLILESASTNQTSMYLCASRGRSNTEAFFGQGTRLTVV.

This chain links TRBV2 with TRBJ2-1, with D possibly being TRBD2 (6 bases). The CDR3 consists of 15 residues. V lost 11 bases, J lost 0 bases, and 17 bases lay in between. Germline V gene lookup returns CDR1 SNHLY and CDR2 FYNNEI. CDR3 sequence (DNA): TGTGCCGGGAAAGGAGGGTGGAACTCCTACAATGAGCAGTTCTTC. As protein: CAGKGGWNSYNEQFF. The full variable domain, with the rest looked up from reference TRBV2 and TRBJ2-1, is EPEVTQTPSHQVTQMGQEVILRCVPISNHLYFYWYRQILGQKVEFLVSFYNNEISEKSEIFDDQFSVERPDGSNFTLKIRSTKLEDSAMYFCAGKGGWNSYNEQFFGPGTRLTVL.

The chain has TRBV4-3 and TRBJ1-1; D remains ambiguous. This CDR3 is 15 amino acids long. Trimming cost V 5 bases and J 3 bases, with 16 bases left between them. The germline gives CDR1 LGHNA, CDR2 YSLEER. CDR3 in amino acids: CASSSIQTFYTEAFF. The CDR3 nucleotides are TGCGCCAGCAGCTCCATACAGACATTTTACACTGAAGCTTTCTTT.

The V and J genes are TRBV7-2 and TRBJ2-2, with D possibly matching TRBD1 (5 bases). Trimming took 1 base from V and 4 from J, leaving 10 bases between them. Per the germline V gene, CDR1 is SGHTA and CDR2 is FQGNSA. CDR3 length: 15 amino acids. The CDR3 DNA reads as TGTGCCAGCAGCTTAGAGGGGCCTATCACCGGGGAGCTGTTTTTT. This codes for CASSLEGPITGELFF.

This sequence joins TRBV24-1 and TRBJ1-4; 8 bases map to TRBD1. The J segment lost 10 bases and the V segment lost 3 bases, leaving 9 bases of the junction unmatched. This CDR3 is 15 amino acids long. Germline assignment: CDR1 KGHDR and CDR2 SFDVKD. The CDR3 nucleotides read TGTGCCACCAGTGATCCCGGGACAGGCCTTGGAAAACTGTTTTTT. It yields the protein CATSDPGTGLGKLFF.

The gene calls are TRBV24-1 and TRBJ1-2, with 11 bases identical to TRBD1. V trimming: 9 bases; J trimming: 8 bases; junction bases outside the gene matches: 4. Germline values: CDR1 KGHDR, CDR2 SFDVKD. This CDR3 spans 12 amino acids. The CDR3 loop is CATGTGGGGYTF. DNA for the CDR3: TGTGCCACCGGGACAGGGGGGGGCGGCTACACCTTC.

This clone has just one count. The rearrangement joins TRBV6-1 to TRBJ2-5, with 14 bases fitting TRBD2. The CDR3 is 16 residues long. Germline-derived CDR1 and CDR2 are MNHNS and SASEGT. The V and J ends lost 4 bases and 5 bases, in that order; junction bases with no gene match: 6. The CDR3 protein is CASSGWRLAGGETQYF. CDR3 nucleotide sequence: TGTGCCAGCAGTGGGTGGAGACTAGCGGGAGGGGAGACCCAGTACTTC.